This TCR beta chain was documented in a study of cytomegalovirus exposure and HLA in healthy donors. The study, taken as a whole, reports: HLA restriction was apparent for most CMV-associated TCR beta chains in a later analysis.

13 Jbeta primers and 60 Vbeta primers were used for the PCR. Libraries were prepared by immunoSEQ multiplex PCR; TCRdb keeps only in-frame clonotypes and omits some of them. In the table there are about 160,000 clones, roughly 80% of which are singletons. The length of the CDR3 is 15 residues. Germline V CDR1 and CDR2: SGHAT, FQNNGV. The V end lost 0 bases, the J end lost 0 bases, and 6 bases lay between the germline ends. Points on this clone: Its antigen is not known.

The chain combines TRBV11-2 with TRBJ1-5; D is uncertain. The sample consisted of PBMCs. This clonotype was obtained from a male donor in good health and CMV-seronegative. The CDR3 region has the DNA TGTGCCAGCAGCTTAGACGGTTATAGCAATCAGCCCCAGCATTTT. It specifies CASSLDGYSNQPQHF.